This passage covers 4 T cell receptor beta chains from one sample sequenced in a study of neurological immune-mediated disorders. TCRdb re-derived calls from the 5' RACE reads in MiXCR, one entry per CDR3 protein. The sample records about 48,000 distinct CDR3 sequences, about a tenth being singletons. The sequenced sample was PBMCs. The receptors were gathered from a woman between 35 and 50 years old with HTLV-1-associated myelopathy (HAM/TSP).

In this sample, this clonotype turned up many times. CDR3 protein: CSVQQGTYNEQFF. The CDR3 nucleotides read TGCAGCGTTCAACAGGGCACCTACAATGAGCAGTTCTTC. The chain recombines TRBV29-1 with TRBJ2-1; D is perhaps TRBD1 (6 bases). The V and J ends lost 5 bases and 2 bases respectively, with 10 bases between them. The CDR3 is 13 amino acids. The germline V gene encodes CDR1 SQVTM and CDR2 ANQGSEA.

This chain joins TRBV12-3 or TRBV12-4 and TRBJ2-7; 11 nucleotides line up with TRBD2. The CDR3 covers 14 residues. The junction had 3 bases not matched to a gene; V was cut back by 3 bases and J by 5 bases. In nucleotides, the CDR3 is TGTGCCAGCAGTTTCCTAGCGGGGGGCGACGAGCAGTACTTC. This encodes CASSFLAGGDEQYF.

The table lists this clonotype with many counts. The chain employs TRBV7-6 and TRBJ1-4, with unresolved D. Between the trimmed V and J ends, which lost 4 bases and 8 bases, there was a span of 17 bases. The germline gives CDR1 SGHVS, CDR2 FNYEAQ. The CDR3 sequence is 15 residues long. This chain's CDR3 is CASSSDDLSGEKLFF. The CDR3 DNA follows: TGTGCCAGCAGCTCAGACGACCTTAGTGGCGAAAAACTGTTTTTT.

This clonotype was picked up many times. The chain recombines TRBV6-2 or TRBV6-3 with TRBJ2-7; D gene unclear. The V end was cut by 2 bases, the J end by 3 bases, with 8 bases between. Germline CDR1 and CDR2: MNHEY and SVGEGT. There are 13 residues in the CDR3. The CDR3 sequence is CASSYLLNYEQYF. The CDR3, as DNA: TGTGCCAGCAGTTACCTGTTAAACTACGAGCAGTACTTC.